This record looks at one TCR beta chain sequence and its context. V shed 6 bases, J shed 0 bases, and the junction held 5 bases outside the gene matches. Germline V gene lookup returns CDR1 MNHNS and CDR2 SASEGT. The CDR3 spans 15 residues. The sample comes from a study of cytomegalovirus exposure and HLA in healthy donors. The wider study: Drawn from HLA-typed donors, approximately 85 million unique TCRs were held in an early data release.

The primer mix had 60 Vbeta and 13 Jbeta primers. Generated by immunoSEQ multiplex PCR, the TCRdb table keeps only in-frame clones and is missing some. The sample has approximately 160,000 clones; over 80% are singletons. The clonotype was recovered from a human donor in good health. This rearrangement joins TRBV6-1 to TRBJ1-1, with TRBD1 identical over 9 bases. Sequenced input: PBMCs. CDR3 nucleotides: TGTGCCAGCAGCGCGGGACAGGGAATGAACACTGAAGCTTTCTTT. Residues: CASSAGQGMNTEAFF.